The clone carrying this TCR beta chain appeared a single time. Original data processing: The authors estimated nucleated cell counts from reference gene primer amplification. The method was immunoSEQ multiplex PCR; TCRdb's version includes in-frame clones alone and lacks a portion of them. The DNA was the basis for D and trimming; V, J and clone size are from that table. The sample includes hundreds of thousands of clones, roughly 89% of them seen just once. This sample is drawn from a study of blood T cell repertoires in COVID-19. The wider study: Researchers got acute and convalescent COVID-19 samples from the United States, Italy and Spain. PBMCs, B-cell-depleted T cells, or T cells provided the cDNA or gDNA that made up the material.

Germline CDR1 SGHDT, CDR2 YYEEEE. This CDR3 comprises 12 residues. Trimming pared 3 bases from V and 8 bases from J, leaving 11 bases between. The receptor's source is a woman aged 25-40 years with active or convalescent COVID-19. The chain links TRBV5-6 to TRBJ1-1, with D maybe TRBD1 (6 bases). Material for sequencing was peripheral blood. The CDR3 DNA follows: TGTGCCAGCAGCTCCGGACAGACCGAAGCTTTCTTT. It encodes CASSSGQTEAFF.